Shown below are 28 T cell receptor beta chains from a single sample sequenced in a study of CD8 T cells in acute hepatitis C reinfection. Libraries were prepared by immunoSEQ multiplex PCR; TCRdb keeps only in-frame clonotypes and omits some of them. The table includes around 36,000 clones, 70% to 90% detected once. Time point described: naive CD8 control sorted from an acute-time-point sample. Sequenced input: naive CD8+ T cells from PBMCs. The receptors here all came from a woman under 30 who spontaneously cleared hepatitis C infection.

The sample holds one count of this clone. The chain uses TRBV27 and TRBJ2-1; D is unclear. This CDR3 is 15 amino acids long. Trimming cost V 0 bases and J 6 bases, with 12 bases left between them. CDR1 and CDR2 (germline): MNHEY, SMNVEV (reference sequence). As DNA, the CDR3 is TGTGCCAGCAGTTTATCTACCCTCTCCGGCAATGAGCAGTTCTTC. Its protein product is CASSLSTLSGNEQFF.

The rearrangement joins TRBV9 to TRBJ1-1; D unresolved. Germline lookup yields CDR1 SGDLS and CDR2 YYNGEE. With 1 base removed from V and 1 base from J, the gap between germline ends came to 5 bases. This CDR3 has 13 residues. DNA of the CDR3: TGTGCCAGCAGCGTAAGGCCGAACACTGAAGCTTTCTTT. Protein product: CASSVRPNTEAFF.

The chain has TRBV5-4 and TRBJ1-2; a possible D gene is TRBD1 (5 bases). CDR1 and CDR2 from the germline V gene are SGHNT and YYREEE (reference sequence). The V gene lost 5 bases and the J gene lost 0 bases, with 11 bases spanning the gap. The CDR3 runs 14 residues. The CDR3 sequence is CASSIKGSNYGYTF. DNA of the CDR3: TGTGCCAGCAGTATCAAGGGGTCTAACTATGGCTACACCTTC.

This chain connects TRBV5-1 to TRBJ1-3, with D unresolved. From germline, CDR1 is SGHRS and CDR2 YFSETQ. With 4 bases removed from V and 0 bases from J, the gap between germline ends came to 8 bases. This CDR3 spans 14 amino acids. In nucleotides, the CDR3 is TGCGCCAGCAGCACGGGGATCTCTGGAAACACCATATATTTT. Residues: CASSTGISGNTIYF.

This chain uses TRBV27 with TRBJ2-2, with D perhaps TRBD1 or TRBD2 (5 bases each). CDR1 and CDR2 from the germline V gene are MNHEY and SMNVEV (reference sequence). This CDR3 is 15 amino acids long. Trimming took off 6 bases at V and 3 bases at J, with 14 bases between the two ends. Here the CDR3 reads CASSPRVGDTGELFF. The CDR3 nucleotides read TGTGCCAGCAGCCCTCGGGTGGGGGACACCGGGGAGCTGTTTTTT.

This clone appeared a few times. This chain links TRBV7-9 with TRBJ1-5; D is unclear. The V end was cut by 6 bases, the J end by 2 bases, with 5 bases between. Germline lookup yields CDR1 SEHNR and CDR2 FQNEAQ (reference sequence). CDR3 length: 12 amino acids. The CDR3 protein is CASSRGNQPQHF. In DNA form, the CDR3 reads TGTGCCAGCAGTAGAGGCAATCAGCCCCAGCATTTT.

This clone has just one count. The chain is built from TRBV4-1 and TRBJ1-4; D gene uncertain. There are 13 residues in the CDR3. Deletions cut 1 base from V and 4 bases from J, with 4 bases between. From germline, CDR1 is MGHRA and CDR2 YSYEKL. The CDR3 DNA reads TGCGCCAGCAGCCAAGGGAATAATGAAAAACTGTTTTTT. The encoded protein is CASSQGNNEKLFF.

The chain joins TRBV4-1 to TRBJ1-1, with D uncertain. The CDR3 is 11 residues long. V was clipped by 2 bases and J by 8 bases, with 6 bases between them. The germline CDR1 and CDR2 sequences are MGHRA and YSYEKL. CDR3 DNA sequence: TGCGCCAGCAGCCAATCCGGGGAAGCTTTCTTT. This codes for CASSQSGEAFF.

This clone was seen a handful of times. The V call is TRBV4-1, the J call TRBJ1-5; 9 nucleotides agree with TRBD1. V lost 5 bases to trimming and J lost 3 bases; unmatched junction nucleotides: 5. The CDR3 length is 15 residues. Germline V lookup: CDR1 MGHRA, CDR2 YSYEKL. DNA for the CDR3: TGCGCCAGCAGCACGGGACAGGGTGTCAATCAGCCCCAGCATTTT. Amino acids: CASSTGQGVNQPQHF.

The rearrangement links TRBV27 to TRBJ2-1; D remains ambiguous. Trimming cost V 8 bases and J 0 bases, with 11 bases left between them. Germline lookup yields CDR1 MNHEY and CDR2 SMNVEV (reference sequence). The CDR3 covers 14 residues. This CDR3 is CASGSGGSYNEQFF. As DNA, the CDR3 is TGTGCCAGCGGCTCGGGCGGCTCCTACAATGAGCAGTTCTTC.

The chain carries TRBV29-1 and TRBJ1-1; unclear D gene. Deletions cut 3 bases from V and 4 bases from J, with 3 bases between. Germline V gene sequence: CDR1 SQVTM, CDR2 ANQGSEA. This CDR3 spans 10 amino acids. The CDR3 DNA is TGCAGCGTTGAGAGCACTGAAGCTTTCTTT. This translates into CSVESTEAFF.

The chain couples TRBV14 to TRBJ2-3; maybe TRBD1 (6 bases). CDR3 size: 15 residues. Germline values: CDR1 SGHDN, CDR2 FVKESK. Trimming cost V 2 bases and J 6 bases, with 15 bases left between them. In DNA, the CDR3 is TGTGCCAGCAGCCAACCGGGACACCTTATGGATACGCAGTATTTT. It translates to CASSQPGHLMDTQYF.

This chain uses TRBV29-1 with TRBJ2-7; 10 bases are a match to TRBD2. J gave up 1 base and V 1 base, and 4 bases lay outside the gene matches. There are 15 residues in the CDR3. Per germline, CDR1 SQVTM and CDR2 ANQGSEA. The CDR3 region is CSVEGTSGTSYEQYF. The CDR3, as DNA: TGCAGCGTTGAAGGGACTAGCGGAACATCCTACGAGCAGTACTTC.

V gene TRBV27 combines with J gene TRBJ2-3; TRBD2 matches 8 bases. The CDR3 is 16 amino acids. V shed 2 bases and J 5 bases; nucleotides not matched to a gene: 9. From germline, CDR1 is MNHEY and CDR2 SMNVEV (reference sequence). CDR3 DNA: TGTGCCAGCAGTTTAAGGCCCCGGGGGGGTCGAGATACGCAGTATTTT. Residues: CASSLRPRGGRDTQYF.

The J gene is TRBJ1-2, the V gene TRBV7-9; 8 bases agree with TRBD1. Germline V CDR1 and CDR2: SEHNR, FQNEAQ (reference sequence). V trimming: 3 bases; J trimming: 4 bases; junction bases outside the gene matches: 4. This CDR3 region has 14 residues. The CDR3 sequence: CASSLGQAIYGYTF. CDR3 nucleotide sequence: TGTGCCAGCAGCTTGGGACAGGCGATCTATGGCTACACCTTC. Combining the CDR3 with reference TRBV7-9 and TRBJ1-2 gives the whole variable domain DTGVSQNPRHKITKRGQNVTFRCDPISEHNRLYWYRQTLGQGPEFLTYFQNEAQLEKSRLLSDRFSAERPKGSFSTLEIQRTEQGDSAMYLCASSLGQAIYGYTFGSGTRLTVV.

This clone was seen just once. The gene calls are TRBV14 and TRBJ2-7, with unresolved D. Germline CDR1 reads SGHDN; CDR2 reads FVKESK. Trimming took off 1 base at V and 1 base at J, with 8 bases between the two ends. The CDR3 has 14 amino acids. The CDR3 protein is CASSQGDPSYEQYF. Here the CDR3 DNA reads TGTGCCAGCAGCCAAGGAGACCCGTCCTACGAGCAGTACTTC.

This clone was detected a few times. The CDR3 protein is CASSHPSNEKLFF. Written as DNA, the CDR3 is TGTGCCAGCAGCCACCCCTCTAATGAAAAACTGTTTTTT. The chain combines TRBV4-2 with TRBJ1-4; D gene unclear. This CDR3 comprises 13 residues. The V gene lost 3 bases and the J gene lost 3 bases, with 5 bases spanning the gap. Per germline, CDR1 LGHNA and CDR2 YNFKEQ.

This chain connects TRBV21-1 to TRBJ2-5. TRBV21-1 is a pseudogene segment. The CDR3 contains 14 residues. The CDR3 loop reads CASSNLGAQETQYF. In DNA form, the CDR3 reads TGTGCCAGCAGCAACCTCGGGGCTCAAGAGACCCAGTACTTC.

V is TRBV14 and J is TRBJ2-7; the match to TRBD2 covers 11 bases. With 0 bases clipped from V and 0 bases from J, the junction kept 7 bases outside the gene matches. Germline lookup yields CDR1 SGHDN and CDR2 FVKESK. The CDR3 is 18 amino acids. CDR3 loop: CASSQEKTSGTSSYEQYF. DNA for the CDR3: TGTGCCAGCAGCCAAGAGAAGACTAGCGGGACCAGCTCCTACGAGCAGTACTTC.

The chain has TRBV7-3 and TRBJ2-2; D may be TRBD1 or TRBD2 (5 bases each). The ends were cut back, 4 bases at V and 5 bases at J, with 14 bases in the middle. CDR1 and CDR2 from the germline V gene are SGHTA and FQGTGA. The CDR3 has 15 amino acids. In DNA form, the CDR3 reads TGTGCCAGCAGCTCCGCGGGCAGGGAGACCGGGGAGCTGTTTTTT. Protein product: CASSSAGRETGELFF.

The DNA for the CDR3 is TGCGCCAGCAGCCAAGAGGGGAACGAGCAGTACTTC. Translating gives CASSQEGNEQYF. The chain joins TRBV4-1 to TRBJ2-7, with D uncertain. The CDR3 consists of 12 residues. Trimming took 0 bases from V and 5 from J, leaving 5 bases between them. Per the germline V gene, CDR1 is MGHRA and CDR2 is YSYEKL.

The rearrangement uses TRBV7-3 and TRBJ2-5; D gene unclear. Germline CDR1 and CDR2: SGHTA and FQGTGA. There are 15 residues in the CDR3. Trimming took off 5 bases at V and 4 bases at J, with 17 bases between the two ends. CDR3 residues: CASSAGPDPRETQYF. DNA for the CDR3: TGTGCCAGCAGCGCCGGGCCCGACCCTCGAGAGACCCAGTACTTC.

The V and J genes are TRBV7-8 and TRBJ1-2; D unresolved. The germline gives CDR1 SGHVS, CDR2 FQNEAQ. The CDR3 is made up of 14 amino acids. Deletions cut 1 base from V and 7 bases from J, with 13 bases between. The CDR3 loop is CASSLEGPLTGYTF. CDR3 DNA: TGTGCCAGCAGCTTAGAAGGGCCGCTGACTGGCTACACCTTC.

V gene TRBV15 combines with J gene TRBJ2-6, with D maybe TRBD1 (5 bases). V shed 4 bases and J shed 0 bases, with 13 bases lying between them. Germline-derived CDR1 and CDR2 are LNHNV and YYDKDF (reference sequence). This CDR3 has 17 amino acids. CDR3 nucleotide sequence: TGTGCCACCAGCACGGACATCCTGAGCTCTGGGGCCAACGTCCTGACTTTC. Translating it yields CATSTDILSSGANVLTF.

The chain is built from TRBV19 and TRBJ2-1; 7 bases agree with TRBD1. The germline CDR1 and CDR2 sequences are LNHDA and SQIVND (reference sequence). The junction had 11 bases not matched to a gene; V was cut back by 11 bases and J by 7 bases. CDR3 size: 13 residues. This CDR3 reads CASRGLSGNEQFF. DNA for the CDR3: TGTGCCTCAAGGGGGCTAAGCGGAAATGAGCAGTTCTTC.

The rearrangement links TRBV11-2 to TRBJ2-4; D not certain. V was pared by 5 bases and J by 6 bases, with 14 bases between. The CDR3 consists of 14 residues. Germline V gene lookup returns CDR1 SGHAT and CDR2 FQNNGV. This CDR3 reads CASSNYGRGNIQYF. CDR3 nucleotide sequence: TGTGCCAGCAGCAACTATGGCCGTGGAAACATTCAGTACTTC.

V is TRBV7-3 and J is TRBJ2-2; possible D gene TRBD1, 6 bases. Trimming stripped 1 base from V and 0 bases from J, with 12 bases between. The germline gives CDR1 SGHTA, CDR2 FQGTGA. This CDR3 is built from 17 residues. This chain's CDR3 is CASSLNSGTTNTGELFF. CDR3 nucleotide sequence: TGTGCCAGCAGCTTAAACTCGGGGACAACGAACACCGGGGAGCTGTTTTTT.

This clone was seen only once. V usage is TRBV29-1 and J usage is TRBJ1-5; no clear D. The V gene lost 4 bases and the J gene lost 4 bases, with 11 bases spanning the gap. Germline V CDR1 and CDR2: SQVTM, ANQGSEA. The CDR3 sequence is 13 residues long. This CDR3 is CSVADGKNQPQHF. CDR3 nucleotide sequence: TGCAGCGTTGCAGACGGGAAAAATCAGCCCCAGCATTTT.